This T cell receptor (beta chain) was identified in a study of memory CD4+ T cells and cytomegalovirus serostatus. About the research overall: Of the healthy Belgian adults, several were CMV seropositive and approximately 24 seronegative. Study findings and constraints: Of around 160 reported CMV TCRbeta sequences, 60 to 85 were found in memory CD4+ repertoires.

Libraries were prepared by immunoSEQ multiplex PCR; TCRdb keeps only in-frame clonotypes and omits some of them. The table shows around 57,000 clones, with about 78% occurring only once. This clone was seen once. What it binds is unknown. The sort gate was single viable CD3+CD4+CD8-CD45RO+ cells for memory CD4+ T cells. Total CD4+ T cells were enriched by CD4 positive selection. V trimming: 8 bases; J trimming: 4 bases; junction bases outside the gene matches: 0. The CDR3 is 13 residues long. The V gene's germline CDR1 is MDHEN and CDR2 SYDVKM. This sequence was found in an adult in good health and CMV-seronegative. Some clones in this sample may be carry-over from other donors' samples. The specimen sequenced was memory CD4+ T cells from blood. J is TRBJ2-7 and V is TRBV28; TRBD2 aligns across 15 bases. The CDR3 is CASGLAGGYEQYF. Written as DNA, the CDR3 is TGTGCCAGCGGACTAGCGGGAGGGTACGAGCAGTACTTC.